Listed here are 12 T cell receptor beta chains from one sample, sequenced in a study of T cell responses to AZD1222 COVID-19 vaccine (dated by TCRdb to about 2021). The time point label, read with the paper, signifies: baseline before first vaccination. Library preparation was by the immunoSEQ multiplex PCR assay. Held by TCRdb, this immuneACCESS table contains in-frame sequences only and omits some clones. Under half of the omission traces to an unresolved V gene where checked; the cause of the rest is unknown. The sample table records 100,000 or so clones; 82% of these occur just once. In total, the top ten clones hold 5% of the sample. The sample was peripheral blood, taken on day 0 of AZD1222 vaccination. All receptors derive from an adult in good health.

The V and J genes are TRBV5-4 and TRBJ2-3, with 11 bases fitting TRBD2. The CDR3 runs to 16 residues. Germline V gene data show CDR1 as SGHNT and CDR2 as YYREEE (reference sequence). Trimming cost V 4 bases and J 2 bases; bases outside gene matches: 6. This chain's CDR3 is CASSLNSGGATDTQYF. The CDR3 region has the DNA TGTGCCAGCAGCCTAAATAGCGGGGGGGCCACAGATACGCAGTATTTT.

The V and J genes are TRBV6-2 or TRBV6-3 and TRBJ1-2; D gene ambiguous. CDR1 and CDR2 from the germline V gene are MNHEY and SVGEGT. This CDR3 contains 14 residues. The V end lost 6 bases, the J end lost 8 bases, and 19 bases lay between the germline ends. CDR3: CASSLPPGSWGYTF. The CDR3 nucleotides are TGTGCCAGCAGCCTCCCCCCCGGTTCTTGGGGCTACACCTTC.

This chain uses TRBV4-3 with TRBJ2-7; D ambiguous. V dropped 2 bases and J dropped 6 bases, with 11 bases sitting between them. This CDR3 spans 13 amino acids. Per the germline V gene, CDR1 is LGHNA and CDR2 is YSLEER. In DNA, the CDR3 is TGCGCCAGCAGCCAAAACCGGGCCGTCGAGCAGTACTTC. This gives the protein CASSQNRAVEQYF.

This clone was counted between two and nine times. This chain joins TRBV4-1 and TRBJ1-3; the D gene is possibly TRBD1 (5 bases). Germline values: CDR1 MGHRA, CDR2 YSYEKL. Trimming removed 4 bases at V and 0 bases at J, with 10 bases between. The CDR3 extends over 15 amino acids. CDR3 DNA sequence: TGCGCCAGCAGCCGAGGGGCGCACTCTGGAAACACCATATATTTT. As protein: CASSRGAHSGNTIYF.

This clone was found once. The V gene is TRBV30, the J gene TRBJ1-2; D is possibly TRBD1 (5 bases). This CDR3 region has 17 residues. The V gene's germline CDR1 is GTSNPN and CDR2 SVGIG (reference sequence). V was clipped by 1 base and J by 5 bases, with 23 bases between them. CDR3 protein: CAWSGGESEGRGYGYTF. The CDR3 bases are TGTGCCTGGAGTGGGGGGGAGTCGGAGGGACGAGGTTATGGCTACACCTTC.

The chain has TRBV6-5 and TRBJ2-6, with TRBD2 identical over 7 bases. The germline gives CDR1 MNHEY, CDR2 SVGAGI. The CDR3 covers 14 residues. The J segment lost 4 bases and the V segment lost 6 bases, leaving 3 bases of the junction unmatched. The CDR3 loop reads CASRSGGGANVLTF. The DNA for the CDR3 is TGTGCCAGCAGGTCGGGGGGAGGGGCCAACGTCCTGACTTTC.

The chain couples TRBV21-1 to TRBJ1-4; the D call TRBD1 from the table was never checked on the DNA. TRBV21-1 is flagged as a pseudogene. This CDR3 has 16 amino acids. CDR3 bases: TGTGCCAGCAGCAAAGCCCTACAGGGTCCTAATGAAAAACTGTTTTTT. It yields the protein CASSKALQGPNEKLFF.

The CDR3 nucleotides are TGCAGCGTTGAGGAAGGGCAGATCCGGTTCTATGGCTACACCTTC. Amino acids: CSVEEGQIRFYGYTF. The rearrangement uses TRBV29-1 and TRBJ1-2; D unclear. The CDR3 consists of 15 residues. V was shortened by 3 bases and J by 4 bases, with 18 bases between the two germline ends. The germline V gene encodes CDR1 SQVTM and CDR2 ANQGSEA. Full variable domain (remainder filled in from reference TRBV29-1 and TRBJ1-2): SAVISQKPSRDICQRGTSLTIQCQVDSQVTMMFWYRQQPGQSLTLIATANQGSEATYESGFVIDKFPISRPNLTFSTLTVSNMSPEDSSIYLCSVEEGQIRFYGYTFGSGTRLTVV.

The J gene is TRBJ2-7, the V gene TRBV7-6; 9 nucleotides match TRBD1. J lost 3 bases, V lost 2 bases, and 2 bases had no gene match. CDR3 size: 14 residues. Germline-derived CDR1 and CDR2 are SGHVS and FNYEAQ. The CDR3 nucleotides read TGTGCCAGCAGCTTATCGACAGGGGGCTACGAGCAGTACTTC. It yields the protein CASSLSTGGYEQYF.

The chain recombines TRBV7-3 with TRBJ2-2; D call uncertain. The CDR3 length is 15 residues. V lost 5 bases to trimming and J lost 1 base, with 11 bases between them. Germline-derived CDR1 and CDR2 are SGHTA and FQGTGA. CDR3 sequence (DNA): TGTGCCAGCAGCCCCTCCCCTTTGAACACCGGGGAGCTGTTTTTT. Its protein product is CASSPSPLNTGELFF. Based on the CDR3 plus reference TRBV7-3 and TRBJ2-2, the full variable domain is GAGVSQTPSNKVTEKGKYVELRCDPISGHTALYWYRQSLGQGPEFLIYFQGTGAADDSGLPNDRFFAVRPEGSVSTLKIQRTERGDSAVYLCASSPSPLNTGELFFGEGSRLTVL.

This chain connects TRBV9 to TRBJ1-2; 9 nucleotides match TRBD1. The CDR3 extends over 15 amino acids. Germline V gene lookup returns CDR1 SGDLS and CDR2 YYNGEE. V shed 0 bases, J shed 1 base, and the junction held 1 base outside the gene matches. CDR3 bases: TGTGCCAGCAGCGTAGGGACAGGGGATAACTATGGCTACACCTTC. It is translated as CASSVGTGDNYGYTF. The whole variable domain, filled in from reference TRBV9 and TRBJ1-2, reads DSGVTQTPKHLITATGQRVTLRCSPRSGDLSVYWYQQSLDQGLQFLIQYYNGEERAKGNILERFSAQQFPDLHSELNLSSLELGDSALYFCASSVGTGDNYGYTFGSGTRLTVV.

The CDR3 nucleotides are TGTGCCAGCAGCCCTAGCGGGGCCCCGGATACGCAGTATTTT. This gives the protein CASSPSGAPDTQYF. V gene TRBV3-1 (or the pseudogene TRBV3-2) combines with J gene TRBJ2-3; TRBD2 matches at 9 bases. V lost 4 bases to trimming and J lost 6 bases; unmatched junction nucleotides: 5. CDR1 LGHDT and CDR2 YNNKEL come from the germline V gene (reference sequence). This CDR3 is built from 14 residues.